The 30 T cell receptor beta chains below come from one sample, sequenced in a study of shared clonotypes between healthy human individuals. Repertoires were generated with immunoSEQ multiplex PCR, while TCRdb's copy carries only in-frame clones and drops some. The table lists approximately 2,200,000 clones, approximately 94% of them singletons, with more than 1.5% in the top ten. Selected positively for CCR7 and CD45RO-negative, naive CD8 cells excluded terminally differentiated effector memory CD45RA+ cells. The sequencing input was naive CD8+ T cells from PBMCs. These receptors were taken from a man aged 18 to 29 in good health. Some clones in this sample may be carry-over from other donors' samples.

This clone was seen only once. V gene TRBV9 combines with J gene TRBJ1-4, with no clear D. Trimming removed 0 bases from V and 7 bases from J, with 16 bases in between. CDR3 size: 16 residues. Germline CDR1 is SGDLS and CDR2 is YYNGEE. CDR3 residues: CASSVGGGRSGEKLFF. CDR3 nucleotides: TGTGCCAGCAGCGTAGGCGGAGGCAGGTCCGGTGAAAAACTGTTTTTT.

The CDR3 loop is CASSQWGLAAHEQYF. The CDR3 DNA reads as TGTGCCAGCAGCCAATGGGGACTAGCGGCCCACGAGCAGTACTTC. V and J are TRBV14 and TRBJ2-7, with 11 bases lining up with TRBD2. The ends lost 2 bases at V and 5 bases at J; junction bases unmatched: 5. The CDR3 has 15 residues. The germline V gene encodes CDR1 SGHDN and CDR2 FVKESK.

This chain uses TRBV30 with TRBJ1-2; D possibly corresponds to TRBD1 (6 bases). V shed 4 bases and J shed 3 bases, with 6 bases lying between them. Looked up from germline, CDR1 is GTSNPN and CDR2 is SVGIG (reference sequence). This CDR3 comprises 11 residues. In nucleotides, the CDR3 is TGTGCCTGGAAGGGGGACTATGGCTACACCTTC. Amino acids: CAWKGDYGYTF. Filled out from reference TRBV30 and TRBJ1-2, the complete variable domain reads SQTIHQWPATLVQPVGSPLSLECTVEGTSNPNLYWYRQAAGRGLQLLFYSVGIGQISSEVPQNLSASRPQDRQFILSSKKLLLSDSGFYLCAWKGDYGYTFGSGTRLTVV.

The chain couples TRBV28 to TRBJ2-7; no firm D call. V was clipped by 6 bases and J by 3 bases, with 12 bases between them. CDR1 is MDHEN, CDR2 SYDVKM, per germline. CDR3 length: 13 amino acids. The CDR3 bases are TGTGCCAGCAGCCCCACTCTAGTCTACGAGCAGTACTTC. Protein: CASSPTLVYEQYF.

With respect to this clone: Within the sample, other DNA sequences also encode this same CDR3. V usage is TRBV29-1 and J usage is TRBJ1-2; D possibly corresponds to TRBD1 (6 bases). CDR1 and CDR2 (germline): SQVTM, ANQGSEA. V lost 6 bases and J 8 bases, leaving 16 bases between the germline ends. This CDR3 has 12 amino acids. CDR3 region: CSVEQGARGYTF. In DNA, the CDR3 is TGCAGCGTAGAACAGGGAGCCCGGGGCTACACCTTC.

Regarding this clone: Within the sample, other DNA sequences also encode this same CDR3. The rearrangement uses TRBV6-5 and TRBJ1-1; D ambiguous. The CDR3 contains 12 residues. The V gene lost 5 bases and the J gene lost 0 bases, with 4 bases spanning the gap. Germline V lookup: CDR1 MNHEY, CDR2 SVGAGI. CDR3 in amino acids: CASSGVNTEAFF. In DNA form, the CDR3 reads TGTGCCAGCAGTGGGGTGAACACTGAAGCTTTCTTT.

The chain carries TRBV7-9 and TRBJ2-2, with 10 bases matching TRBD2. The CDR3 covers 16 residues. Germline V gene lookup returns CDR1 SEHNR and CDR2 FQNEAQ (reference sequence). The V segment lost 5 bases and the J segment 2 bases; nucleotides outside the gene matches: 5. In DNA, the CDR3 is TGTGCCAGCAGCACTAGCGGGACAACCAACACCGGGGAGCTGTTTTTT. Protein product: CASSTSGTTNTGELFF.

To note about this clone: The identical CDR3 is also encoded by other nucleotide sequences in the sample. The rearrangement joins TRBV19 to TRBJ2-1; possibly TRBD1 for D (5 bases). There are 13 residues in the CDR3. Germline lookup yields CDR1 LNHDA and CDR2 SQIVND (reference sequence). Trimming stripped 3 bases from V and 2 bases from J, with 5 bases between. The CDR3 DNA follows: TGTGCCAGTAGTATGGGGCCCTACAATGAGCAGTTCTTC. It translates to CASSMGPYNEQFF.

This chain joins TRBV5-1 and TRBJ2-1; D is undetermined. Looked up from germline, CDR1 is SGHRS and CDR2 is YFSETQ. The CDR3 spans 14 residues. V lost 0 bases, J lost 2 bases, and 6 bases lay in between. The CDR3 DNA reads TGCGCCAGCAGCTTGGACGGGCCCTACAATGAGCAGTTCTTC. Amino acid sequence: CASSLDGPYNEQFF.

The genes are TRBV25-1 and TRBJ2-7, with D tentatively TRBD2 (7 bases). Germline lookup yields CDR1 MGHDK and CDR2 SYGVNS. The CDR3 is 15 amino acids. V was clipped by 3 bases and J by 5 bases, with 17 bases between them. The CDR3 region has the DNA TGTGCCAGCAGTGACCGGGGCCGAGGGGGGGACGAGCAGTACTTC. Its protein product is CASSDRGRGGDEQYF.

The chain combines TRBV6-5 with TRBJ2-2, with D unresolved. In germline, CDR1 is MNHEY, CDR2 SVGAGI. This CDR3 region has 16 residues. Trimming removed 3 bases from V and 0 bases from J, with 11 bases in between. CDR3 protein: CASSYLGPPNTGELFF. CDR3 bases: TGTGCCAGCAGTTATCTAGGCCCTCCGAACACCGGGGAGCTGTTTTTT.

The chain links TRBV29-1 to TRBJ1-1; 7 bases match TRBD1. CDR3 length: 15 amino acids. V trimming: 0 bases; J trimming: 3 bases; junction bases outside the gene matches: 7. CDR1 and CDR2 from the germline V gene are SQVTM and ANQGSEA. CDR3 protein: CSVEDKGAPYTEAFF. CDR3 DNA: TGCAGCGTTGAAGATAAGGGGGCGCCGTACACTGAAGCTTTCTTT.

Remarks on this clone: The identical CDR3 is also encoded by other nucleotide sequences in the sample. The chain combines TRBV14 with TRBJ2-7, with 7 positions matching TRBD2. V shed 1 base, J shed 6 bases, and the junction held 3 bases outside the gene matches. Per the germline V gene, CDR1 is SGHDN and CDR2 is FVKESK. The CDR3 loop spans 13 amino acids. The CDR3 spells CASSQVTGGEQYF. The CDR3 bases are TGTGCCAGCAGCCAAGTGACGGGGGGCGAGCAGTACTTC.

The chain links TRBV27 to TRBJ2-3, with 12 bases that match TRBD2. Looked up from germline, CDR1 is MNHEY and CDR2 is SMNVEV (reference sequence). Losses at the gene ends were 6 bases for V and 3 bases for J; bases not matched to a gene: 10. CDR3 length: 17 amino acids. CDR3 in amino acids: CASSPIPTSGGTDTQYF. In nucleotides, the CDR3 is TGTGCCAGCAGCCCCATCCCAACTAGCGGGGGGACAGATACGCAGTATTTT.

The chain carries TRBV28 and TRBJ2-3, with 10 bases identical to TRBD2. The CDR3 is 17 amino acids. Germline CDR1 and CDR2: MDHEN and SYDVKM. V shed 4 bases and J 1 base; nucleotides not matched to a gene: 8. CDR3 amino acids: CASSYRGSGRGTDTQYF. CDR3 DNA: TGTGCCAGCAGTTATAGGGGAAGCGGGAGGGGCACAGATACGCAGTATTTT.

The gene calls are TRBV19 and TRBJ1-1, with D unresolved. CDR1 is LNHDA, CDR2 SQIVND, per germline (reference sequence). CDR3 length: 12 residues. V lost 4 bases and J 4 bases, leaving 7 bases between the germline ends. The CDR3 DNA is TGTGCCAGTAGTACGTCTTCCACTGAAGCTTTCTTT. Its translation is CASSTSSTEAFF.

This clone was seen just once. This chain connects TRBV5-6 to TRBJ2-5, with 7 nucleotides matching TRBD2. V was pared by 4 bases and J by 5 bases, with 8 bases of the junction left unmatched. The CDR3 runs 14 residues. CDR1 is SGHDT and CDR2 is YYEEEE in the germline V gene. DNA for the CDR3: TGTGCCAGCAGCCGACGTACCGGGAGGGAGACCCAGTACTTC. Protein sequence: CASSRRTGRETQYF.

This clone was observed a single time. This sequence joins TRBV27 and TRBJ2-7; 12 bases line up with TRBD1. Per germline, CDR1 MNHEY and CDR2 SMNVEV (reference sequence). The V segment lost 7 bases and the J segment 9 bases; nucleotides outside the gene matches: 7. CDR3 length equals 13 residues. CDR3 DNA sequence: TGTGCCAGCACGGGACAGGGGGCTAGGAGGCAGTACTTC. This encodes CASTGQGARRQYF.

The CDR3, as DNA: TGTGCCAGCAGCTTAGACACGACAGACATGAACACTGAAGCTTTCTTT. Amino acid sequence: CASSLDTTDMNTEAFF. This chain connects TRBV7-9 to TRBJ1-1, with a possible D match to TRBD1 (5 bases). Trimming cost V 1 base and J 0 bases, with 12 bases left between them. CDR3 length: 16 residues. Germline loops: CDR1 SEHNR, CDR2 FQNEAQ (reference sequence).

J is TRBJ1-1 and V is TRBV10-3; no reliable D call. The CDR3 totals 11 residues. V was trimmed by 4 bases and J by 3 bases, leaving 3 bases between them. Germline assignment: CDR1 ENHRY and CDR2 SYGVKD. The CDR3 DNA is TGTGCCATCAGTGGGGACACTGAAGCTTTCTTT. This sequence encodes CAISGDTEAFF.

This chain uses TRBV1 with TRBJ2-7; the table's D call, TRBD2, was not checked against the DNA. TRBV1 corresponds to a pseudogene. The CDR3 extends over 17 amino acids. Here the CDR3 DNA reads TGCACCAGCAGCCAAGATTGGGGGGTTGGGTGGGCCTACGAGCAGTACTTC. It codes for CTSSQDWGVGWAYEQYF.

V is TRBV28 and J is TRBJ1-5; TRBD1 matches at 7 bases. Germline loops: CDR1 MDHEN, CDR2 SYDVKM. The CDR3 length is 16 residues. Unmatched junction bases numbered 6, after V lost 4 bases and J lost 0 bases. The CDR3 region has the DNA TGTGCCAGCAGTTGGGCTTGGACAGGTAGCAATCAGCCCCAGCATTTT. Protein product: CASSWAWTGSNQPQHF.

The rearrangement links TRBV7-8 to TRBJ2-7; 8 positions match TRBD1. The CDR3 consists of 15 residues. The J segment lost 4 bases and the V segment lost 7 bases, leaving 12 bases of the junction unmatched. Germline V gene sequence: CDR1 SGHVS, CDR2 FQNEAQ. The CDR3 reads CASKPGGGIRYEQYF. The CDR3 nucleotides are TGTGCCAGCAAGCCAGGGGGCGGAATTAGATACGAGCAGTACTTC.

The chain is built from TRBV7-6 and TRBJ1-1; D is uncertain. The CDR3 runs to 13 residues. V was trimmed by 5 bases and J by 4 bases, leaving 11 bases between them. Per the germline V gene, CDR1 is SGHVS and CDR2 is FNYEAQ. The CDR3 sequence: CASSPVLGTEAFF. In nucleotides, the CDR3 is TGTGCCAGCAGCCCAGTCCTCGGCACTGAAGCTTTCTTT.

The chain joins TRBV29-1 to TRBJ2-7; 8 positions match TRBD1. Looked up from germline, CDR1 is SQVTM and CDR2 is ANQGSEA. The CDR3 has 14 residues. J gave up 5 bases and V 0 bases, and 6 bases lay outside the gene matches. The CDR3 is CSVEEGYRGDEQYF. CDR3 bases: TGCAGCGTTGAAGAAGGCTACAGGGGGGACGAGCAGTACTTC.

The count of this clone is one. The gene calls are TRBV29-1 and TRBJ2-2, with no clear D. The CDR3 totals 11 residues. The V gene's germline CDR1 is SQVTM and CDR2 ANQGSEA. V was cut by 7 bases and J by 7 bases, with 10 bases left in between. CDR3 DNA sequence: TGCAGCGCCCTCAAGGGCGGGGAGCTGTTTTTT. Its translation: CSALKGGELFF.

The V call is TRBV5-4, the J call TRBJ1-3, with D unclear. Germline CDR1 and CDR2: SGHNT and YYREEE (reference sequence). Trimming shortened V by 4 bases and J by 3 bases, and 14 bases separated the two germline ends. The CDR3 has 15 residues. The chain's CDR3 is CASSGAKGIGNTIYF. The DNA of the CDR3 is TGTGCCAGCAGCGGCGCGAAGGGAATTGGAAACACCATATATTTT.

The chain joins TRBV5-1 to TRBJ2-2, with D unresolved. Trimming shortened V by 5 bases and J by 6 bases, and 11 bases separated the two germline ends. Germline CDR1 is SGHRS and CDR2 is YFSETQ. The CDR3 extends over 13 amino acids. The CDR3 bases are TGCGCCAGCAGTCCCACTCAGTCCGGGGAGCTGTTTTTT. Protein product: CASSPTQSGELFF.

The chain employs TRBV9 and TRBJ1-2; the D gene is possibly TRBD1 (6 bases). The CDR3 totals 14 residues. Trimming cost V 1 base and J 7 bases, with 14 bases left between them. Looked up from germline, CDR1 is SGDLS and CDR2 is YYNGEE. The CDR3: CASSVSGTLLGYTF. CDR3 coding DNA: TGTGCCAGCAGCGTATCCGGGACACTACTTGGCTACACCTTC.

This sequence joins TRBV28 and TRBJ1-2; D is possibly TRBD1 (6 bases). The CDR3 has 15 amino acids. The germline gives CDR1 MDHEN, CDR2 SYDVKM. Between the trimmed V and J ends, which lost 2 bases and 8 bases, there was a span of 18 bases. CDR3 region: CASSLGYRAQGGYTF. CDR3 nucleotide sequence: TGTGCCAGCAGTTTAGGATACAGGGCTCAGGGAGGCTACACCTTC.